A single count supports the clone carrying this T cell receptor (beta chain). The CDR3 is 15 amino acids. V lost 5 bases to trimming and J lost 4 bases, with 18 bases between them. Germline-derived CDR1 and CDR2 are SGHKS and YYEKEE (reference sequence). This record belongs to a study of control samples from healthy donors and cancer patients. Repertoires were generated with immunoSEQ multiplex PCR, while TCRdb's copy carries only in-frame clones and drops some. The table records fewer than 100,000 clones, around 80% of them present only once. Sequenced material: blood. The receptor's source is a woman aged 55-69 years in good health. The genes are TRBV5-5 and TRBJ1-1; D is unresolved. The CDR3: CASSYGPGGSTEAFF. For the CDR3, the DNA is TGTGCCAGCAGTTATGGGCCCGGCGGGAGCACTGAAGCTTTCTTT.